One and the same sample provided the 11 T cell receptor beta chains below, sequenced in a study of blood T cell repertoires in COVID-19. Only in-frame clones appear in the TCRdb table, and some are missing; sequencing was by immunoSEQ multiplex PCR. Here the sample spans 120,000 or so clones, 65% to 90% being singletons. Sequencing was performed on peripheral blood. These receptors all stem from a human donor in a cohort sampled during active COVID-19.

The genes are TRBV28 and TRBJ2-7; 8 positions match TRBD1. J lost 3 bases, V lost 5 bases, and 3 bases had no gene match. The CDR3 covers 13 residues. Germline V gives CDR1 MDHEN, CDR2 SYDVKM. CDR3 coding DNA: TGTGCCAGCAGTGTGACAGGGGACTACGAGCAGTACTTC. This translates into CASSVTGDYEQYF.

This clone was found a few times. This chain links TRBV12-3 or TRBV12-4 with TRBJ2-7; 7 nucleotides align to TRBD1. V shed 3 bases and J 9 bases; nucleotides not matched to a gene: 5. The CDR3 consists of 12 residues. CDR3 residues: CASSFNRGVQYF. The CDR3 region has the DNA TGTGCCAGCAGTTTTAACAGGGGAGTGCAGTACTTC.

CDR3 region: CASSSGTGGTSTDTQYF. DNA of the CDR3: TGCGCCAGCAGCTCGGGGACAGGGGGCACTAGCACAGATACGCAGTATTTT. The chain employs TRBV5-1 and TRBJ2-3, with TRBD1 matching 12 bases. This CDR3 has 17 amino acids. V trimming: 3 bases; J trimming: 0 bases; junction bases outside the gene matches: 5. Germline lookup yields CDR1 SGHRS and CDR2 YFSETQ.

The chain recombines TRBV28 with TRBJ2-5, with 11 bases matching TRBD1. The trim removed 5 bases at V and 5 bases at J, leaving 7 bases unmatched. Looked up from germline, CDR1 is MDHEN and CDR2 is SYDVKM. This CDR3 comprises 15 residues. The CDR3 sequence is CASSGGTGGGETQYF. CDR3 nucleotide sequence: TGTGCCAGCAGTGGTGGGACAGGGGGTGGGGAGACCCAGTACTTC.

The CDR3 bases are TGTGCCAGCAGTTACTCGATGGGGACAGCTTACGAGCAGTACTTC. Encoded protein: CASSYSMGTAYEQYF. The rearrangement uses TRBV6-5 and TRBJ2-7; 7 bases fit TRBD1. J was trimmed by 4 bases and V by 0 bases; bases with no gene match: 6. Looked up from germline, CDR1 is MNHEY and CDR2 is SVGAGI. This CDR3 contains 15 residues.

The rearrangement links TRBV3-1 (or the pseudogene TRBV3-2) to TRBJ2-3; D perhaps matches TRBD2 (5 bases). Trimming took 4 bases from V and 2 from J, leaving 10 bases between them. The CDR3 consists of 14 residues. Germline V lookup: CDR1 LGHDT, CDR2 YNNKEL (reference sequence). CDR3 amino acids: CASSPTTPTDTQYF. The CDR3 DNA reads as TGTGCCAGCAGCCCGACTACACCCACAGATACGCAGTATTTT.

This clone was counted only a few times. J is TRBJ1-5 and V is TRBV19; TRBD1 agrees at 10 bases. This CDR3 has 17 amino acids. V was pared by 2 bases and J by 0 bases, with 4 bases of the junction left unmatched. Germline assignment: CDR1 LNHDA and CDR2 SQIVND (reference sequence). The CDR3 DNA reads as TGTGCCAGTAGTATATCCGGGACAGGGGTTAGCAATCAGCCCCAGCATTTT. Encoded protein: CASSISGTGVSNQPQHF.

This clone was observed once. The chain employs TRBV9 and TRBJ2-5; 13 positions agree with TRBD2. Per germline, CDR1 SGDLS and CDR2 YYNGEE. V lost 4 bases, J lost 3 bases, and 9 bases stayed unmatched. The CDR3 loop spans 17 amino acids. DNA for the CDR3: TGTGCCAGCAGCTCCCGATCCGGGACTAGCGGGAAAGAGACCCAGTACTTC. Encoded protein: CASSSRSGTSGKETQYF.

The chain carries TRBV6-2 or TRBV6-3 and TRBJ2-7; TRBD2 aligns across 9 bases. V was pared by 5 bases and J by 6 bases, with 11 bases of the junction left unmatched. The CDR3 sequence is 15 residues long. Germline V gene data show CDR1 as MNHEY and CDR2 as SVGEGT. CDR3 protein: CASSPGIAGVLEQYF. CDR3 bases: TGTGCCAGCAGTCCCGGGATAGCGGGGGTTCTCGAGCAGTACTTC.

CDR3 residues: CASSGSGGANEQFF. The CDR3 nucleotides read TGTGCCAGCAGTGGTAGCGGGGGGGCAAATGAGCAGTTCTTC. The J gene is TRBJ2-1, the V gene TRBV28; 11 nucleotides line up with TRBD2. Germline values: CDR1 MDHEN, CDR2 SYDVKM. CDR3 size: 14 residues. Losses at the gene ends were 5 bases for V and 7 bases for J; bases not matched to a gene: 4.

This rearrangement joins TRBV11-2 to TRBJ2-1, with D tentatively TRBD2 (7 bases). The V gene's germline CDR1 is SGHAT and CDR2 FQNNGV. V was pared by 1 base and J by 9 bases, with 13 bases between. CDR3 length equals 14 residues. CDR3 loop: CASSLGAGAGEQFF. CDR3 nucleotide sequence: TGTGCCAGCAGCTTAGGGGCGGGGGCTGGTGAGCAGTTCTTC.